The next 20 T cell receptor beta chains were all read from a single sample in a study of memory CD4+ T cells and cytomegalovirus serostatus. Method: immunoSEQ multiplex PCR; TCRdb's copy keeps in-frame clones and lacks some. Seen here are tens of thousands of clones, 82% observed once, and the top ten hold roughly 0.6%. Single viable CD3+CD4+CD8-CD45RO+ cells were sorted as the memory CD4+ T cells. The sequenced sample consisted of memory CD4+ T cells from blood. Receptors originate from an adult in good health and CMV-seronegative.

This chain uses TRBV5-1 with TRBJ1-4; the D gene is possibly TRBD1 (6 bases). Trimming took 0 bases from V and 5 from J, leaving 8 bases between them. Germline lookup yields CDR1 SGHRS and CDR2 YFSETQ. The CDR3 consists of 14 residues. CDR3 amino acids: CASSLGTENEKLFF. CDR3 nucleotides: TGCGCCAGCAGCTTGGGGACAGAGAATGAAAAACTGTTTTTT.

The rearrangement links TRBV6-5 to TRBJ1-2, with D possibly being TRBD1 (5 bases). Trimming took off 2 bases at V and 1 base at J, with 8 bases between the two ends. Germline V gene sequence: CDR1 MNHEY, CDR2 SVGAGI. CDR3 length: 14 residues. CDR3 region: CASSYTGYNYGYTF. The DNA for the CDR3 is TGTGCCAGCAGTTACACAGGTTATAACTATGGCTACACCTTC.

This chain connects TRBV19 to TRBJ2-3; D remains unclear. This CDR3 contains 18 residues. The germline V and J ends were trimmed by 3 bases and 0 bases, with 19 bases remaining between them. CDR1 LNHDA and CDR2 SQIVND come from the germline V gene (reference sequence). Written as DNA, the CDR3 is TGTGCCAGTAGTATCCGACTGAGGTCAGGTCCTAGCACAGATACGCAGTATTTT. Amino acid sequence: CASSIRLRSGPSTDTQYF.

This rearrangement joins TRBV7-9 to TRBJ2-3; D not resolved. Trimming pared 5 bases from V and 3 bases from J, leaving 18 bases between. CDR1 SEHNR and CDR2 FQNEAQ come from the germline V gene (reference sequence). The CDR3 extends over 16 amino acids. CDR3 residues: CASSQDLDPGTDTQYF. In DNA, the CDR3 is TGTGCCAGCAGCCAAGATCTTGACCCCGGGACAGATACGCAGTATTTT. The complete variable domain, with remaining parts taken from reference TRBV7-9 and TRBJ2-3, reads DTGVSQNPRHKITKRGQNVTFRCDPISEHNRLYWYRQTLGQGPEFLTYFQNEAQLEKSRLLSDRFSAERPKGSFSTLEIQRTEQGDSAMYLCASSQDLDPGTDTQYFGPGTRLTVL.

The chain combines TRBV5-1 with TRBJ2-7; TRBD1 matches at 7 bases. The V segment lost 4 bases and the J segment 3 bases; nucleotides outside the gene matches: 7. CDR1 is SGHRS, CDR2 YFSETQ, per germline. The CDR3 loop spans 14 amino acids. For the CDR3, the DNA is TGCGCCAGCAGCCAGAGGACAGGTAACTACGAGCAGTACTTC. Residues: CASSQRTGNYEQYF.

V usage is TRBV7-8 and J usage is TRBJ2-2; TRBD1 agrees at 9 bases. Germline V gene sequence: CDR1 SGHVS, CDR2 FQNEAQ. V was clipped by 0 bases and J by 6 bases; unmatched bases: 14. The CDR3 totals 19 residues. The CDR3 here is CASSLAKVGQGRVPGELFF. In nucleotides, the CDR3 is TGTGCCAGCAGCTTAGCGAAGGTGGGACAGGGCCGTGTACCCGGGGAGCTGTTTTTT.

The chain uses TRBV30 and TRBJ1-3; weak D call: TRBD1 (5 bases). V was pared by 3 bases and J by 7 bases, with 13 bases between. The CDR3 has 13 residues. Germline CDR1 reads GTSNPN; CDR2 reads SVGIG (reference sequence). The CDR3 DNA sequence: TGTGCCTGGAGCCGGGGGATCTCGAACACCATATATTTT. Its translation: CAWSRGISNTIYF.

The chain couples TRBV11-3 to TRBJ2-7, with 7 positions matching TRBD1. The CDR3 loop spans 15 amino acids. The junction had 6 bases not matched to a gene; V was cut back by 2 bases and J by 2 bases. Germline values: CDR1 SGHNT, CDR2 YENEEA. The CDR3 DNA reads as TGTGCCAGCAGCTTAAGCGGCCAGGGGGCCTACGAGCAGTACTTC. Amino acids: CASSLSGQGAYEQYF.

The chain has TRBV6-6 and TRBJ2-7; the match to TRBD2 covers 8 bases. From germline, CDR1 is MNHNY and CDR2 SVGAGI (reference sequence). The CDR3 has 16 amino acids. Trimming took 8 bases from V and 5 from J; bases not matched to a gene: 17. The CDR3 is CASRESGGLPGNEQYF. Written as DNA, the CDR3 is TGTGCCAGCCGAGAAAGCGGGGGCCTGCCAGGGAACGAGCAGTACTTC.

The V call is TRBV30, the J call TRBJ1-1; no clear D gene. The germline gives CDR1 GTSNPN, CDR2 SVGIG (reference sequence). Trimming pared 2 bases from V and 4 bases from J, leaving 8 bases between. The CDR3 contains 12 residues. Here the CDR3 reads CAWSISTTEAFF. CDR3 coding DNA: TGTGCCTGGAGTATCAGTACCACTGAAGCTTTCTTT.

In DNA, the CDR3 is TGTGCCAGCAGAGTACCACTAGCGGGCGCAGATACGCAGTATTTT. As protein: CASRVPLAGADTQYF. The gene calls are TRBV28 and TRBJ2-3; 9 bases agree with TRBD2. With V trimmed by 6 bases and J by 4 bases, 8 bases remained unmatched. The CDR3 is made up of 15 amino acids. The germline V gene has CDR1 MDHEN and CDR2 SYDVKM.

This chain links TRBV2 with TRBJ2-4, with 11 bases fitting TRBD2. The trim removed 1 base at V and 0 bases at J, leaving 8 bases unmatched. CDR3 length equals 19 residues. The germline gives CDR1 SNHLY, CDR2 FYNNEI. Written as DNA, the CDR3 is TGTGCCAGCAGTGAAGGACTAGCGGGGCCTGAGCTAGCCAAAAACATTCAGTACTTC. It encodes CASSEGLAGPELAKNIQYF.

J is TRBJ1-1 and V is TRBV11-3, with D possibly TRBD1 on 6 matching bases. The germline V and J ends were trimmed by 1 base and 3 bases, with 12 bases remaining between them. The CDR3 extends over 15 amino acids. Germline CDR1 and CDR2: SGHNT and YENEEA. CDR3 sequence (DNA): TGTGCCAGCAGCTTAGCCGGGGGCCGCGACACTGAAGCTTTCTTT. Translated: CASSLAGGRDTEAFF.

The V gene is TRBV2, the J gene TRBJ2-3; 7 bases line up with TRBD2. CDR3 size: 14 residues. Germline-derived CDR1 and CDR2 are SNHLY and FYNNEI. The V segment lost 6 bases and the J segment 6 bases; nucleotides outside the gene matches: 9. The CDR3 loop is CASRPSYSGDTQYF. CDR3 nucleotide sequence: TGTGCCAGCAGGCCTTCCTATAGCGGGGATACGCAGTATTTT. The complete variable domain, with remaining parts taken from reference TRBV2 and TRBJ2-3, reads EPEVTQTPSHQVTQMGQEVILRCVPISNHLYFYWYRQILGQKVEFLVSFYNNEISEKSEIFDDQFSVERPDGSNFTLKIRSTKLEDSAMYFCASRPSYSGDTQYFGPGTRLTVL.

The chain is built from TRBV11-2 and TRBJ2-3, with TRBD1 as a possible D gene (6 bases). This CDR3 region has 14 residues. Germline lookup yields CDR1 SGHAT and CDR2 FQNNGV. The V gene lost 2 bases and the J gene lost 2 bases, with 8 bases spanning the gap. This chain's CDR3 is CASSLMGATDTQYF. CDR3 nucleotides: TGTGCCAGCAGCTTAATGGGGGCCACAGATACGCAGTATTTT. Variable domain in full (rest from reference TRBV11-2 and TRBJ2-3): EAGVAQSPRYKIIEKRQSVAFWCNPISGHATLYWYQQILGQGPKLLIQFQNNGVVDDSQLPKDRFSAERLKGVDSTLKIQPAKLEDSAVYLCASSLMGATDTQYFGPGTRLTVL.

The chain links TRBV14 to TRBJ2-7; a weak D match, TRBD2 (5 bases). The CDR3 has 15 amino acids. Trimming pared 0 bases from V and 2 bases from J, leaving 11 bases between. Germline CDR1 reads SGHDN; CDR2 reads FVKESK. CDR3 residues: CASSQDGGTPYEQYF. CDR3 bases: TGTGCCAGCAGCCAAGACGGAGGCACCCCCTACGAGCAGTACTTC.

The V gene is TRBV6-6, the J gene TRBJ2-5; D unclear. Trimming shortened V by 6 bases and J by 5 bases, and 4 bases separated the two germline ends. The CDR3 extends over 10 amino acids. Per the germline V gene, CDR1 is MNHNY and CDR2 is SVGAGI (reference sequence). As DNA, the CDR3 is TGTGCCAGCAGGAGGGAGACCCAGTACTTC. This sequence encodes CASRRETQYF.

The V and J genes are TRBV29-1 and TRBJ1-1, with 8 bases aligning to TRBD1. Germline assignment: CDR1 SQVTM and CDR2 ANQGSEA. The CDR3 has 11 amino acids. Germline trimming cut 6 bases from V and 10 bases from J; bases unmatched to any gene: 7. Here the CDR3 DNA reads TGCAGCGTGGAGACAGGGGTCGTAGCTTTCTTT. Translation gives CSVETGVVAFF.

The rearrangement joins TRBV4-2 to TRBJ2-3; 7 bases are a match to TRBD2. V gave up 4 bases and J gave up 9 bases; unmatched junction bases: 19. This CDR3 spans 17 amino acids. The V gene's germline CDR1 is LGHNA and CDR2 YNFKEQ. CDR3 residues: CASSPELTKTRGGTQYF. CDR3 coding DNA: TGTGCCAGCAGCCCGGAACTTACAAAAACCCGGGGAGGGACGCAGTATTTT.

The rearrangement uses TRBV28 and TRBJ1-1, with D perhaps TRBD1 (6 bases). In germline, CDR1 is MDHEN, CDR2 SYDVKM. The CDR3 runs 13 residues. Trimming left V 6 bases short and J 8 bases short, with 16 bases between. CDR3 sequence: CASSRGGPLEAFF. In nucleotides, the CDR3 is TGTGCCAGCAGCCGCGGGGGGCCGTTAGAAGCTTTCTTT.